This T cell receptor (beta chain) was recovered during a study of blood T cell repertoires in COVID-19. Turning to the study itself: Spain, Italy and the United States supplied samples that represented acute and convalescent COVID-19. PBMCs, B-cell-depleted T cells, or T cells provided the cDNA or gDNA that made up the material.

Per germline, CDR1 MDHEN and CDR2 SYDVKM. This CDR3 comprises 12 residues. The ends were cut back, 7 bases at V and 4 bases at J, with 10 bases in the middle. Per the original methods: Amplification of reference gene primers was used by the study to estimate nucleated cell counts. TCRdb keeps only in-frame clones here, not all; method: immunoSEQ multiplex PCR. V, J and clone size derive from that table, while D and trimming were established from the DNA sequence. The sample comprises more than 80,000 clones, under 85% of which are singletons, and 13% to 15% rests with the top ten. The chain combines TRBV28 with TRBJ1-1; no definite D call. Sequenced sample: peripheral blood. The sequence was collected from an older woman with acute or convalescent COVID-19. The CDR3 reads CASTVGVTEAFF. The DNA of the CDR3 is TGTGCCAGCACCGTCGGGGTCACTGAAGCTTTCTTT.